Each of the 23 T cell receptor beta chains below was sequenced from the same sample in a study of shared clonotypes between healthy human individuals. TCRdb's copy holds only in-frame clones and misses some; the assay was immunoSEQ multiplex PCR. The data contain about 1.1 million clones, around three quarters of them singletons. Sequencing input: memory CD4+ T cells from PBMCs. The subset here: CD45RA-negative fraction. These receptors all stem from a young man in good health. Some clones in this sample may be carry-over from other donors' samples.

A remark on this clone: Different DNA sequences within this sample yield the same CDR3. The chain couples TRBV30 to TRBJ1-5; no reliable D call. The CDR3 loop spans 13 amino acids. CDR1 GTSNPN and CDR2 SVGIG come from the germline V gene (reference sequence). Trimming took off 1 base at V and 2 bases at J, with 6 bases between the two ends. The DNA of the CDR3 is TGTGCCTGGAGTGGCGGGGGCAATCAGCCCCAGCATTTT. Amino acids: CAWSGGGNQPQHF.

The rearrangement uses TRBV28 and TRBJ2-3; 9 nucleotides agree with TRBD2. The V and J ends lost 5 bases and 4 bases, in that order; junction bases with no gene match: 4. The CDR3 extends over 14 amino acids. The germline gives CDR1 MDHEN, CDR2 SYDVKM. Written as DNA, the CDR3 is TGTGCCAGCAGTGCGCGACTAGCGGCAGATACGCAGTATTTT. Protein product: CASSARLAADTQYF.

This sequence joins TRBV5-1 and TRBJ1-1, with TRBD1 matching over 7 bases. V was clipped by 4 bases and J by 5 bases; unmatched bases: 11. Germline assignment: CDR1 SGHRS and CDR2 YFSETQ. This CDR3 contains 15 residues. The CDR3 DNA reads TGCGCCAGCAGCCGGGAGCAGGGGGTTTGGACTGAAGCTTTCTTT. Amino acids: CASSREQGVWTEAFF. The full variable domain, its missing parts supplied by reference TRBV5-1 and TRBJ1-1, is KAGVTQTPRYLIKTRGQQVTLSCSPISGHRSVSWYQQTPGQGLQFLFEYFSETQRNKGNFPGRFSGRQFSNSRSEMNVSTLELGDSALYLCASSREQGVWTEAFFGQGTRLTVV.

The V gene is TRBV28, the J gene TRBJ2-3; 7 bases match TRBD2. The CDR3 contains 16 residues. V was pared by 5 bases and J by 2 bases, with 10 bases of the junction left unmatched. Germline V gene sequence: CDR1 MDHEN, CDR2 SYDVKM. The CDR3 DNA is TGTGCCAGCAGTCGAATTAGACTAGCTACCACAGATACGCAGTATTTT. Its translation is CASSRIRLATTDTQYF.

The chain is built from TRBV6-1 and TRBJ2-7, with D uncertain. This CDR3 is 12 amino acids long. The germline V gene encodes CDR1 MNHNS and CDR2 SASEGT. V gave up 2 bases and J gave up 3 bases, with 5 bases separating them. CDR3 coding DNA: TGTGCCAGCAGTGAAAAGATCTACGAGCAGTACTTC. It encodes CASSEKIYEQYF.

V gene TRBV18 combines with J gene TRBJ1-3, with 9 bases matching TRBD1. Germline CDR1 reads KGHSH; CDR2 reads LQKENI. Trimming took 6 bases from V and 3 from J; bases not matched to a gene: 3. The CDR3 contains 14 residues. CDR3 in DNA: TGTGCCAGCTCGGGGACAGGGCTTGGAAACACCATATATTTT. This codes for CASSGTGLGNTIYF. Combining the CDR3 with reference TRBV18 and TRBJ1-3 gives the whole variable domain NAGVMQNPRHLVRRRGQEARLRCSPMKGHSHVYWYRQLPEEGLKFMVYLQKENIIDESGMPKERFSAEFPKEGPSILRIQQVVRGDSAAYFCASSGTGLGNTIYFGEGSWLTVV.

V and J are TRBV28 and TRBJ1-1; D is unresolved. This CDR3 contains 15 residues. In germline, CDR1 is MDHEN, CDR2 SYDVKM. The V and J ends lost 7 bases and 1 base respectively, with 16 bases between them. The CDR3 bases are TGTGCCAGCAACCCCAGATCCCAATGGAACACTGAAGCTTTCTTT. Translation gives CASNPRSQWNTEAFF.

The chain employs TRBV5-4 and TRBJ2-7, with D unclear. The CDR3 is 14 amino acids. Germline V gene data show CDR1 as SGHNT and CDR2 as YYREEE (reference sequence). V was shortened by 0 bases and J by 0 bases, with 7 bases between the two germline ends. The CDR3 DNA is TGTGCCAGCAGCTTGGACAGCTTCTCCTACGAGCAGTACTTC. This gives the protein CASSLDSFSYEQYF.

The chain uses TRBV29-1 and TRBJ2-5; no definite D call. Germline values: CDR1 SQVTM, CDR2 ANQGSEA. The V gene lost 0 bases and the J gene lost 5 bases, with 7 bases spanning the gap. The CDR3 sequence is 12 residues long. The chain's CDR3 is CSVEERYETQYF. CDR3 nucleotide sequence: TGCAGCGTTGAAGAACGGTATGAGACCCAGTACTTC.

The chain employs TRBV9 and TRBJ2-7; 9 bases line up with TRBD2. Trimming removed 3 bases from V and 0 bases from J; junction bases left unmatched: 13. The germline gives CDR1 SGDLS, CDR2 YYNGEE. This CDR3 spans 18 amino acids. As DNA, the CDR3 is TGTGCCAGCAGCGCAGAGATCCCGGGACTAGCTACCTCCTACGAGCAGTACTTC. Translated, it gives CASSAEIPGLATSYEQYF.

CDR3 coding DNA: TGTGCCAGCAGCCAAAAGGGACAGGGCCATTCACCCCTCCACTTT. Protein: CASSQKGQGHSPLHF. This chain links TRBV14 with TRBJ1-6; 9 nucleotides match TRBD1. Germline V gene sequence: CDR1 SGHDN, CDR2 FVKESK. V lost 2 bases to trimming and J lost 8 bases; unmatched junction nucleotides: 4. The CDR3 has 15 residues.

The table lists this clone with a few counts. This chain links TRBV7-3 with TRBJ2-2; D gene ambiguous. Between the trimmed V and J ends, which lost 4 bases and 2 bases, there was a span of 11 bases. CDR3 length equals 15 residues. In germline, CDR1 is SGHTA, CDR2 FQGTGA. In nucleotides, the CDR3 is TGTGCCAGCAGCTCCCTAATTCTAAACACCGGGGAGCTGTTTTTT. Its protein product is CASSSLILNTGELFF.

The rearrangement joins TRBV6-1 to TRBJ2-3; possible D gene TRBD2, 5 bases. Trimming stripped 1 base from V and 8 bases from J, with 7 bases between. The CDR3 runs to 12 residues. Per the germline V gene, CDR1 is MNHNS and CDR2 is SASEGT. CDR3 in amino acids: CASSEVEGTQYF. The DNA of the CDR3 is TGTGCCAGCAGTGAAGTAGAGGGTACGCAGTATTTT.

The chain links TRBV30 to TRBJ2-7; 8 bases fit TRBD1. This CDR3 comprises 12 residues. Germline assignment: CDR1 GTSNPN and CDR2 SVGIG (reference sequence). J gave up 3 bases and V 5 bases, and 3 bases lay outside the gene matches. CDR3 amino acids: CAWSQGDYEQYF. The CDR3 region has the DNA TGTGCCTGGTCACAGGGGGACTACGAGCAGTACTTC.

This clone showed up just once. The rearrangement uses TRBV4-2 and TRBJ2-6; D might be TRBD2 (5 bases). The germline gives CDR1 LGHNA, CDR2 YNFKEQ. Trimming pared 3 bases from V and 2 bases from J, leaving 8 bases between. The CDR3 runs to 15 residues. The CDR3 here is CASSQAGTGANVLTF. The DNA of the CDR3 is TGTGCCAGCAGCCAGGCGGGTACTGGGGCCAACGTCCTGACTTTC.

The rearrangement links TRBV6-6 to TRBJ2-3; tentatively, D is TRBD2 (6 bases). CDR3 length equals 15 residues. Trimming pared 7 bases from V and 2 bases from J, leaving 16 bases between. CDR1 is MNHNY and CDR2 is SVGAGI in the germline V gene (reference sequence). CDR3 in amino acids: CASIAQGLLTDTQYF. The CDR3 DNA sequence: TGTGCCAGCATCGCCCAGGGACTCCTCACAGATACGCAGTATTTT.

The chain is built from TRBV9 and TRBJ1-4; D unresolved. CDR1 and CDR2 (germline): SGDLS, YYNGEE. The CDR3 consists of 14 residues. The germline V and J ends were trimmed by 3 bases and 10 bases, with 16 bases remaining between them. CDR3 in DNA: TGTGCCAGCAGCGCCTTTCCCTGGGAGGGAAAACTGTTTTTT. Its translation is CASSAFPWEGKLFF.

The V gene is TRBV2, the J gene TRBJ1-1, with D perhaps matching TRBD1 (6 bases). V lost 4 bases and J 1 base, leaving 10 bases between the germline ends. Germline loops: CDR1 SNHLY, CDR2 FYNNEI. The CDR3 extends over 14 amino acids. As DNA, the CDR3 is TGTGCCAGCAGTGGACAGGTTGCGAACACTGAAGCTTTCTTT. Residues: CASSGQVANTEAFF.

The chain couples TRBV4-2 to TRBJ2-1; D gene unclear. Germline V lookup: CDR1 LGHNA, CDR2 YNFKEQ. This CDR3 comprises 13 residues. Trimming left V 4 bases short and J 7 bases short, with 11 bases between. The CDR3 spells CASSLPPKNEQFF. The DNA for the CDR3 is TGTGCCAGCAGCCTACCCCCCAAAAATGAGCAGTTCTTC.

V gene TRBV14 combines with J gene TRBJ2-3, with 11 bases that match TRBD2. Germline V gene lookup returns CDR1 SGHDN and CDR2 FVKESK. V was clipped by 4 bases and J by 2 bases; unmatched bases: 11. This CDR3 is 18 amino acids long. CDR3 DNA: TGTGCCAGCAGCCTATTGACAGGACTAGCGGGCTACACAGATACGCAGTATTTT. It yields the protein CASSLLTGLAGYTDTQYF.

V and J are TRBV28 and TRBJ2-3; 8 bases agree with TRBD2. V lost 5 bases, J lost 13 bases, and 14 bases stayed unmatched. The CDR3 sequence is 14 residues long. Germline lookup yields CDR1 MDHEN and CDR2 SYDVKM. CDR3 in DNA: TGTGCCAGCAGTCCGACTCGGACTAGCCACGCGGAGTATTTT. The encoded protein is CASSPTRTSHAEYF.

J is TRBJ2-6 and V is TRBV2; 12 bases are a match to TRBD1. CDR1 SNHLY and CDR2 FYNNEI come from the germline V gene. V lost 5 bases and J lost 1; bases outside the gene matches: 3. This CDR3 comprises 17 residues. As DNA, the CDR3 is TGTGCCAGCAGTCCGGGACAGGGGGCTTCTGGGGCCAACGTCCTGACTTTC. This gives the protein CASSPGQGASGANVLTF.

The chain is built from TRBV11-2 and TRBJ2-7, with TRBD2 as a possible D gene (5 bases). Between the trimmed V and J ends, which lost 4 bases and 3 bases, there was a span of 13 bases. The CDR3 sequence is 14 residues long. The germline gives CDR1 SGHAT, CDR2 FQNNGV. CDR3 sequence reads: CASSSIGRGYEQYF. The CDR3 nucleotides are TGTGCCAGCAGCTCCATTGGACGGGGCTACGAGCAGTACTTC.